The source of this TCR beta chain is a study of blood T cell repertoires in COVID-19. Turning to the study itself: Donors in the United States, Italy and Spain gave samples during acute or convalescent COVID-19. PBMCs, B-cell-depleted T cells, or T cells provided the cDNA or gDNA that made up the material.

Original methodology: It was from reference gene primer amplification that nucleated cell counts were estimated. TCRdb's table, derived via immunoSEQ multiplex PCR, lists solely in-frame clones and lacks some. Clone size and the V and J calls come from that table; the DNA yielded D and trimming. The sample yields approximately 190,000 clones, about 80% seen once. The CDR3 covers 13 residues. In germline, CDR1 is SGHTA, CDR2 FQGNSA. V was clipped by 3 bases and J by 5 bases, with 10 bases between them. The sequenced sample was peripheral blood. The chain has TRBV7-2 and TRBJ1-1; D gene unclear. The clonotype was recovered from a human donor with acute or convalescent COVID-19. The donor label of this sample is uncertain. The CDR3 sequence is CASSFTGSTEAFF. CDR3 sequence (DNA): TGTGCCAGCAGCTTCACGGGGTCGACTGAAGCTTTCTTT.